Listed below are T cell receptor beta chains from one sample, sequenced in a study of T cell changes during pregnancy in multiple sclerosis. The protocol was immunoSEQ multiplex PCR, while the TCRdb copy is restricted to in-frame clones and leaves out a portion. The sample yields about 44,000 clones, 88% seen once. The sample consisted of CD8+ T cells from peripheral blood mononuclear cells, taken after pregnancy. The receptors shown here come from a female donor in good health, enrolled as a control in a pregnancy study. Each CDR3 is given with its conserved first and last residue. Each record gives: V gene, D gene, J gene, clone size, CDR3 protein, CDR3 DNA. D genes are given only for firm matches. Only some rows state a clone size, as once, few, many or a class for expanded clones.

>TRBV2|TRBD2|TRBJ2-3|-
CASSFRLAGLSDTQYF
TGTGCCAGCAGTTTCCGACTAGCGGGGTTGTCAGATACGCAGTATTTT
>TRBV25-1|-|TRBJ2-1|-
CASSDRVGQFF
TGTGCCAGCAGTGACAGGGTCGGTCAGTTCTTC
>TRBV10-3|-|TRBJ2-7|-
CATLADYEQYF
TGTGCCACCCTGGCCGACTACGAGCAGTACTTC
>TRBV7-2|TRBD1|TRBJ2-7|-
CASSTSGTGAYEQYF
TGTGCCAGCAGCACCTCCGGGACAGGGGCCTACGAGCAGTACTTC
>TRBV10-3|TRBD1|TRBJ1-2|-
CAISGDRGSYGYTF
TGTGCCATCAGTGGGGACAGGGGCTCCTATGGCTACACCTTC
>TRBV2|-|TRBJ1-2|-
CASSPIPSDSRNYGYTF
TGTGCCAGCAGCCCCATCCCGTCCGACAGCAGAAACTATGGCTACACCTTC
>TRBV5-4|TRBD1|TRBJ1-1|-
CASSDPGGRNTEAFF
TGTGCCAGCAGCGACCCAGGGGGGCGGAACACTGAAGCTTTCTTT
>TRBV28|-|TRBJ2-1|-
CASSSLYRVGFSYNEQFF
TGTGCCAGCAGTTCCCTCTACAGGGTAGGATTCTCCTACAATGAGCAGTTCTTC
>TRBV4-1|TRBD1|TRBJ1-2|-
CASGDRGIYGYTF
TGCGCCAGCGGAGACAGGGGGATTTATGGCTACACCTTC
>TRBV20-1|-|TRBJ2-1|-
CSARGLFEQFF
TGCAGTGCTAGAGGTCTATTTGAGCAGTTCTTC
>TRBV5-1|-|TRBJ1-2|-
CASAPGRDYYGYTF
TGCGCCAGCGCCCCCGGCAGGGACTACTATGGCTACACCTTC
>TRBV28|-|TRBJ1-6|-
CASSFIYNSPLHF
TGTGCCAGCAGTTTTATCTATAATTCACCCCTCCACTTT
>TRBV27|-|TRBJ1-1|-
CASSLPGGVNTEAFF
TGTGCCAGCAGTTTGCCCGGAGGGGTGAACACTGAAGCTTTCTTT
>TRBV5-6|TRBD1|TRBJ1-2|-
CASSPTGGRDGYTF
TGTGCCAGCAGCCCGACAGGGGGCCGGGATGGCTACACCTTC
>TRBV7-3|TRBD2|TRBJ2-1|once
CASSLLAGSYNEQFF
TGTGCCAGCAGCTTACTAGCGGGGTCATACAATGAGCAGTTCTTC
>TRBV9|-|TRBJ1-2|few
CASSSGVNYGYTF
TGTGCCAGCAGCTCCGGGGTTAACTATGGCTACACCTTC
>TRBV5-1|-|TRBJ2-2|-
CASRQGFTGELFF
TGCGCCAGCAGACAGGGCTTCACCGGGGAGCTGTTTTTT
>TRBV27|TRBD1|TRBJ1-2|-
CASSSGQGYGYTF
TGTGCCAGCAGTTCCGGACAGGGATATGGCTACACCTTC
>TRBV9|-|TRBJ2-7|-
CASSLADSYEQYF
TGTGCCAGCAGCCTCGCGGACAGTTACGAGCAGTACTTC
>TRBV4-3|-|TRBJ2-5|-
CASSQGWGPETQYF
TGCGCCAGCAGCCAAGGGTGGGGGCCTGAGACCCAGTACTTC
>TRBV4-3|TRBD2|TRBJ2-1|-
CASSQDFLAGGPPEQFF
TGCGCCAGCAGCCAAGATTTCCTAGCGGGGGGCCCCCCGGAGCAGTTCTTC
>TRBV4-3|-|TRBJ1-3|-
CASSQGHDSGNTIYF
TGCGCCAGCAGCCAAGGACACGACTCTGGAAACACCATATATTTT
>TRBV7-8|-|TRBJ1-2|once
CASSLGGGGYTF
TGTGCCAGCAGCCTAGGAGGCGGGGGCTACACCTTC
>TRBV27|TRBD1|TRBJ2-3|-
CASSYRGRSTDTQYF
TGTGCCAGCAGCTACAGGGGGCGCTCAACAGATACGCAGTATTTT
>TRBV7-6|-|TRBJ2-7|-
CASSLGSGKVHEQYF
TGTGCCAGCAGCTTAGGGTCAGGCAAGGTCCACGAGCAGTACTTC
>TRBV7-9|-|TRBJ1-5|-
CASSLQGQPQHF
TGTGCCAGCAGCCTACAGGGCCAGCCCCAGCATTTT
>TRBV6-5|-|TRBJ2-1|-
CASSTGMYEQFF
TGTGCCAGCAGTACAGGGATGTATGAGCAGTTCTTC
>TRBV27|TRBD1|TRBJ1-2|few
CASSSGGDLRGYTF
TGTGCCAGCAGTTCAGGGGGCGACCTTCGGGGCTACACCTTC
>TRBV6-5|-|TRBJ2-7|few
CASSLQGDEQYF
TGTGCCAGCAGTTTACAGGGCGACGAGCAGTACTTC
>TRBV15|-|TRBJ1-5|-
CATSSSRQPQHF
TGTGCCACCAGCAGTTCCAGACAGCCCCAGCATTTT
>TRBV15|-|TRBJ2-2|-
CATRREVTGELFF
TGTGCCACCAGACGAGAGGTCACCGGGGAGCTGTTTTTT
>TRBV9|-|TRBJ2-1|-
CASSVPVDNEQFF
TGTGCCAGCAGCGTACCGGTAGACAATGAGCAGTTCTTC
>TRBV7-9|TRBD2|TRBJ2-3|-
CASSTSSGGLSDTQYF
TGTGCCAGCAGCACCTCTAGCGGGGGGCTGTCAGATACGCAGTATTTT
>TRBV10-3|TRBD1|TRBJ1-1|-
CAISGGDRGVNTEAFF
TGTGCCATCAGTGGGGGGGACAGGGGGGTTAACACTGAAGCTTTCTTT
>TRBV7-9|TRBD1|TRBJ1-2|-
CASSSGGQGAGGYTF
TGTGCCAGCAGCTCGGGGGGCCAGGGGGCTGGCGGCTACACCTTC
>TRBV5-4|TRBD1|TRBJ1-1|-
CASTPPRGGLNTEAFF
TGTGCCAGCACCCCCCCCCGAGGGGGCCTTAACACTGAAGCTTTCTTT
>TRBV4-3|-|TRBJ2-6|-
CASSQDAGSGANVLTF
TGCGCCAGCAGCCAAGACGCAGGCTCTGGGGCCAACGTCCTGACTTTC
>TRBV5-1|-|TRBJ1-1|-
CASSLEGGLGTEAFF
TGCGCCAGCAGCTTGGAGGGGGGGCTTGGCACTGAAGCTTTCTTT
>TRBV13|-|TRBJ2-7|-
CASSSTRFRPYEQYF
TGTGCCAGCAGCTCGACTAGGTTTCGACCCTACGAGCAGTACTTC
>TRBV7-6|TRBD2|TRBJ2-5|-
CASSAGLASETQYF
TGTGCCAGCAGCGCGGGACTAGCGAGTGAGACCCAGTACTTC
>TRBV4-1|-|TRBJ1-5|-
CASSQDYWRYSNQPQHF
TGCGCCAGCAGCCAAGATTATTGGCGGTATAGCAATCAGCCCCAGCATTTT
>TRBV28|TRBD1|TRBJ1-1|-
CASSSPGTDVAMNTEAFF
TGTGCCAGCAGTTCCCCCGGGACAGACGTCGCAATGAACACTGAAGCTTTCTTT
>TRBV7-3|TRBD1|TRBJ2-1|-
CASSLGQGYNEQFF
TGTGCCAGCAGCTTGGGACAGGGCTACAATGAGCAGTTCTTC
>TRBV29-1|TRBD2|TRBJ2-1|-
CSVEGLAGGRVSYNEQFF
TGCAGCGTTGAAGGACTAGCGGGGGGGCGGGTGTCCTACAATGAGCAGTTCTTC
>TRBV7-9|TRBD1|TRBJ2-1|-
CASSLRDRGPNEQFF
TGTGCCAGCAGCTTACGGGACAGGGGTCCCAATGAGCAGTTCTTC
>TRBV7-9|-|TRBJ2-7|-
CATLDLSSYEQYF
TGTGCCACCTTAGACTTGAGCTCCTACGAGCAGTACTTC
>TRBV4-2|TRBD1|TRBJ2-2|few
CASRYTGTGTGELFF
TGTGCCAGCAGGTACACCGGGACAGGGACCGGGGAGCTGTTTTTT
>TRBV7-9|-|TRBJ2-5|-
CASGFSGQETQYF
TGTGCCAGCGGGTTTAGCGGCCAAGAGACCCAGTACTTC
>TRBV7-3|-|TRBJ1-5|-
CASSHTDSPLNQPQHF
TGTGCCAGCAGCCACACGGACAGTCCCCTTAATCAGCCCCAGCATTTT
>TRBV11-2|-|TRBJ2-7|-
CASSLSGGTPYEQYF
TGTGCCAGCAGCTTAAGTGGCGGGACCCCCTACGAGCAGTACTTC
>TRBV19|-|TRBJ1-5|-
CASSIGNSLRRGRNQPQHF
TGTGCCAGTAGTATAGGAAACAGCCTTAGGAGGGGTCGCAATCAGCCCCAGCATTTT
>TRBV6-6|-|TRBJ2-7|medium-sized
CASSLWTAKYEQYF
TGTGCCAGCAGTTTATGGACAGCAAAGTACGAGCAGTACTTC
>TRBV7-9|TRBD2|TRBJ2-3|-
CASSRSSGAYTDTQYF
TGTGCCAGCAGCCGAAGTAGCGGGGCATACACAGATACGCAGTATTTT
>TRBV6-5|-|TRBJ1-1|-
CASSYGGRGNTEAFF
TGTGCCAGCAGTTACGGCGGTCGGGGTAACACTGAAGCTTTCTTT
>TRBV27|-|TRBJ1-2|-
CASSPGQTYGYTF
TGTGCCAGCAGCCCAGGACAGACCTATGGCTACACCTTC
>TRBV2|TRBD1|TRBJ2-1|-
CASRGQGVSYNEQFF
TGTGCCAGCAGAGGACAGGGGGTCTCCTACAATGAGCAGTTCTTC
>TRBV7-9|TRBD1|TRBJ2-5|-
CASSTTGGRQETQYF
TGTGCCAGCAGCACGACAGGGGGCAGGCAAGAGACCCAGTACTTC
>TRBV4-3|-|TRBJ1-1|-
CASSYSGDTEAFF
TGCGCCAGCAGTTACTCAGGGGACACTGAAGCTTTCTTT
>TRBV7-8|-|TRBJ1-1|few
CASSPGLNTEAFF
TGTGCCAGCAGCCCGGGTCTGAACACTGAAGCTTTCTTT
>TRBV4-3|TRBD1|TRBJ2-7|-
CASSSGTGGSYEQYF
TGCGCCAGCAGCTCCGGGACAGGGGGCTCCTACGAGCAGTACTTC